Here is one T cell receptor beta chain with its context. This specimen comes from a study of control samples from healthy donors and cancer patients. Here immunoSEQ multiplex PCR was the method, and the copy in TCRdb shows in-frame clones only, minus some. Of about 34,000 clones listed, 70% to 90% were seen once; the top ten hold approximately 1.5%. V was shortened by 5 bases and J by 3 bases, with 13 bases between the two germline ends. Per the germline V gene, CDR1 is SGHTA and CDR2 is FQGNSA. This CDR3 has 15 amino acids. The sample taken for sequencing was PBMCs. The chain recombines TRBV7-2 with TRBJ2-2, with D maybe TRBD2 (6 bases). The receptor was derived from a woman aged 40 to 50 with lung cancer. This chain's CDR3 is CASSATRADTGELFF. The CDR3 coding sequence is TGTGCCAGCAGCGCGACTAGAGCGGACACCGGGGAGCTGTTTTTT.